This TCR beta chain appears in the sequencing data of a study of shared clonotypes between healthy human individuals. Study overall: With ages of 18 to 49, the donors were two women and a few men. General observations from the study: Generally, naive subsets came out with larger estimated richness than memory subsets.

This CDR3 comprises 14 residues. The germline gives CDR1 SGHTA, CDR2 FQGTGA. After removal of 3 bases from V and 3 bases from J, the junction contained 2 bases not matched to a gene. For sorted subsets, about 200 ng DNA per replicate equaled tens of thousands of T cell genomes. The data were produced by immunoSEQ multiplex PCR, yet TCRdb's version contains in-frame clones alone and is incomplete. The sample lists over 2 million clones, 85% to 95% occurring once. Turning to this clone: Its antigen is unidentified.

The TCR was taken from a man between 18 and 35 years old in good health. Some clones in this sample may be carry-over from other donors' samples. The chain is built from TRBV7-3 and TRBJ2-7; TRBD2 agrees at 10 bases. Sample: naive CD4+ T cells from PBMCs. Specified subset: CD45RA+ positively selected. CDR3 residues: CASSFLAGDYEQYF. For the CDR3, the DNA is TGTGCCAGCAGCTTCCTAGCGGGAGACTACGAGCAGTACTTC.